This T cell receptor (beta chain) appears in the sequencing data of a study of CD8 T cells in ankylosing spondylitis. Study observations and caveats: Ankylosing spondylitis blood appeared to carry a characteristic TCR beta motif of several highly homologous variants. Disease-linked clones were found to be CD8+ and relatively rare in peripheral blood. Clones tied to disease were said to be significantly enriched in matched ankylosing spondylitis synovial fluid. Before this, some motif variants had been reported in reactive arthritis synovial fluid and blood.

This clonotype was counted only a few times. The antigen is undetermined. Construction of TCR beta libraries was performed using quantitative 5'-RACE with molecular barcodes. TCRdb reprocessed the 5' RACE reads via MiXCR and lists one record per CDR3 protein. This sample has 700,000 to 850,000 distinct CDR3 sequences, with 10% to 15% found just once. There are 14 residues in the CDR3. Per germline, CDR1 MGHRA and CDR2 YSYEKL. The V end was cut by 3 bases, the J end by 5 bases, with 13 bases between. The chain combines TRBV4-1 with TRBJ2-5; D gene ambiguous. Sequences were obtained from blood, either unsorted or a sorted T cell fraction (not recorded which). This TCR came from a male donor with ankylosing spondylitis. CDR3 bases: TGCGCCAGCAGCCAGGCCCCGGGTCGGGAGACCCAGTACTTC. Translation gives CASSQAPGRETQYF.